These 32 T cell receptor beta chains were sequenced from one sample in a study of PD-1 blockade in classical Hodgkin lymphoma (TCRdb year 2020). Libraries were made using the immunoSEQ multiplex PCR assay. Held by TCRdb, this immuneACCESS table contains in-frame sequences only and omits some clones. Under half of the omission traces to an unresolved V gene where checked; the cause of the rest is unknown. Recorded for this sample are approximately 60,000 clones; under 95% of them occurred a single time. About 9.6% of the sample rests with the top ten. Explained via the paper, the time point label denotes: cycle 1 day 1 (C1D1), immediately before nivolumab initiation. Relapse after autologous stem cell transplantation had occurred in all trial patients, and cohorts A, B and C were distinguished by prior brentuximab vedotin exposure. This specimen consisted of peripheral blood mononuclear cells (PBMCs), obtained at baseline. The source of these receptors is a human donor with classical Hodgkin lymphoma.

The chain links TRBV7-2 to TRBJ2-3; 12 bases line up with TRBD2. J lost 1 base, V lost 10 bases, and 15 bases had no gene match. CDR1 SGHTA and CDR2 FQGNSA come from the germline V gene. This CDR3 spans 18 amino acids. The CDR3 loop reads CATYLVGLAGGGTDTQYF. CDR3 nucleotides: TGTGCCACCTACCTTGTAGGCCTAGCGGGAGGGGGCACAGATACGCAGTATTTT.

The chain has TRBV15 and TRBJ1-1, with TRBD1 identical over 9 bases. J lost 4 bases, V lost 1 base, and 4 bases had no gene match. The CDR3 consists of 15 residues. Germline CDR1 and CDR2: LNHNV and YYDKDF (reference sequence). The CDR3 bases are TGTGCCACCAGCAGAGTCGGGACAGGGAGCACTGAAGCTTTCTTT. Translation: CATSRVGTGSTEAFF.

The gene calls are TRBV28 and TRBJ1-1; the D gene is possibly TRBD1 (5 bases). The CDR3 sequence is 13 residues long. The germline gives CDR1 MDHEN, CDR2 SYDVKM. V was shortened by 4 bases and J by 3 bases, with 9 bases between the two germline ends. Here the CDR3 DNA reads TGTGCCAGCAGTTACCCAGGGTACACTGAAGCTTTCTTT. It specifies CASSYPGYTEAFF.

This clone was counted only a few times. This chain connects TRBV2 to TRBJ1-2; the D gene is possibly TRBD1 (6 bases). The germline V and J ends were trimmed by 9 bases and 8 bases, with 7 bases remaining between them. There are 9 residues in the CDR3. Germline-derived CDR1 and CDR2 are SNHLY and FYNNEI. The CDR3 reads CARGQGYTF. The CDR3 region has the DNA TGTGCCAGAGGACAGGGCTACACCTTC.

The CDR3 is CASSKTPGTETQYF. The CDR3 DNA sequence: TGCGCCAGCAGCAAAACCCCGGGGACGGAGACCCAGTACTTC. The genes are TRBV5-1 and TRBJ2-5; D tentatively reads TRBD1 or TRBD2 (5 bases each). V was clipped by 4 bases and J by 5 bases, with 15 bases between them. Germline-derived CDR1 and CDR2 are SGHRS and YFSETQ. The CDR3 covers 14 residues.

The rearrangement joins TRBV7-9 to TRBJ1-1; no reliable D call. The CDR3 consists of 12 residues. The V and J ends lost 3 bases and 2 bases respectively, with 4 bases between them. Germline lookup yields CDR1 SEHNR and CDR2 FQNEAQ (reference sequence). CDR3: CASSLINTEAFF. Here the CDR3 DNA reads TGTGCCAGCAGCTTGATAAACACTGAAGCTTTCTTT.

As DNA, the CDR3 is TGTGCCAGCAGCCAAGGGTGGGGCACCACCGGGGAGCTGTTTTTT. Protein sequence: CASSQGWGTTGELFF. The V call is TRBV14, the J call TRBJ2-2; a weak D match, TRBD1 (5 bases). Germline lookup yields CDR1 SGHDN and CDR2 FVKESK. Between the trimmed V and J ends, which lost 1 base and 4 bases, there was a span of 10 bases. This CDR3 spans 15 amino acids.

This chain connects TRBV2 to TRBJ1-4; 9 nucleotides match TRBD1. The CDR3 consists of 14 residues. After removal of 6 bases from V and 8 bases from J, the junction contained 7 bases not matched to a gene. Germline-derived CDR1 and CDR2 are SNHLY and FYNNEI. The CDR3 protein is CASRIQGAGEKLFF. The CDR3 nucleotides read TGTGCCAGCAGGATACAGGGGGCGGGCGAAAAACTGTTTTTT.

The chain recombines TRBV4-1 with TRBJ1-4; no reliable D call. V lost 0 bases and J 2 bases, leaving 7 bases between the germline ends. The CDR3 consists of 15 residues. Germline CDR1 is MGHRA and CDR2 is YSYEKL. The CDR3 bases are TGCGCCAGCAGCCAAGAAAGGTCTACTAATGAAAAACTGTTTTTT. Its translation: CASSQERSTNEKLFF.

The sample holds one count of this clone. The CDR3 protein is CASSLHGLAGGRRDTQYF. CDR3 sequence (DNA): TGTGCCAGCAGCTTACACGGACTAGCGGGGGGGCGGAGAGATACGCAGTATTTT. The genes are TRBV7-9 and TRBJ2-3; TRBD2 matches at 15 bases. Losses at the gene ends were 2 bases for V and 5 bases for J; bases not matched to a gene: 8. Germline V gene sequence: CDR1 SEHNR, CDR2 FQNEAQ (reference sequence). The CDR3 loop spans 18 amino acids.

The CDR3: CASSLAQSRNTEAFF. The CDR3 nucleotides read TGTGCCAGCAGCTTAGCGCAAAGCAGGAACACTGAAGCTTTCTTT. The chain is built from TRBV7-8 and TRBJ1-1; D is uncertain. The germline V gene encodes CDR1 SGHVS and CDR2 FQNEAQ. The CDR3 extends over 15 amino acids. V shed 0 bases and J shed 1 base, with 9 bases lying between them.

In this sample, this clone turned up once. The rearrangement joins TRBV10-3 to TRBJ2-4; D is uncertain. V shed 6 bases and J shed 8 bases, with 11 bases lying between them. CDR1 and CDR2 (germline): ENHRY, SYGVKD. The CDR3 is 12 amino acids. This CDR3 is CAISVRGYIQYF. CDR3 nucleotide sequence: TGTGCCATCAGCGTACGTGGGTACATTCAGTACTTC.

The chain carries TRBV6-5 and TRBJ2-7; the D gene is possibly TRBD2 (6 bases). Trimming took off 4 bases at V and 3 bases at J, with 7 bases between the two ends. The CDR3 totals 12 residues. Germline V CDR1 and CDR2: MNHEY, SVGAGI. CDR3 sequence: CASSLRGYEQYF. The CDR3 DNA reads TGTGCCAGCAGTTTGCGGGGCTACGAGCAGTACTTC.

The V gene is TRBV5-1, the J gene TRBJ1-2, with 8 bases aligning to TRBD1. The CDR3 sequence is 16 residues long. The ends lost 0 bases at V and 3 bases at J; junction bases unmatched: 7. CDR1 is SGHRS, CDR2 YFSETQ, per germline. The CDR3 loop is CASSLVVQGAYYGYTF. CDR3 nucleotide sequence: TGCGCCAGCAGCTTGGTTGTGCAGGGGGCGTACTATGGCTACACCTTC.

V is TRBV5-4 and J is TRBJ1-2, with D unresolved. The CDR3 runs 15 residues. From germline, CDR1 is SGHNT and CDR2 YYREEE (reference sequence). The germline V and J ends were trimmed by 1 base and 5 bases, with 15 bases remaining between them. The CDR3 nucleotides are TGTGCCAGCAGCTTGTCGGACCGCCCGGGATATGGCTACACCTTC. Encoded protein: CASSLSDRPGYGYTF. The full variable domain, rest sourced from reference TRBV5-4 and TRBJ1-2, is ETGVTQSPTHLIKTRGQQVTLRCSSQSGHNTVSWYQQALGQGPQFIFQYYREEENGRGNFPPRFSGLQFPNYSSELNVNALELDDSALYLCASSLSDRPGYGYTFGSGTRLTVV.

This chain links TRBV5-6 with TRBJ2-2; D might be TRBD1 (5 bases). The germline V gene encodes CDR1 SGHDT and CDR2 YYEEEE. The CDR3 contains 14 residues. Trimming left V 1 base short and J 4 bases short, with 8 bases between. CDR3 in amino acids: CASSLWQGTGELFF. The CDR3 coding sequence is TGTGCCAGCAGCTTGTGGCAGGGCACCGGGGAGCTGTTTTTT.

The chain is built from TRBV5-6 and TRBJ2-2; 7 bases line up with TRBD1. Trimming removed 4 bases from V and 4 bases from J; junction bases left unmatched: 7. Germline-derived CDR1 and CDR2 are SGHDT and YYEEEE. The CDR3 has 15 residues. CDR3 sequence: CASSPQGVGTGELFF. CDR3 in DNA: TGTGCCAGCAGCCCGCAGGGGGTTGGCACCGGGGAGCTGTTTTTT.

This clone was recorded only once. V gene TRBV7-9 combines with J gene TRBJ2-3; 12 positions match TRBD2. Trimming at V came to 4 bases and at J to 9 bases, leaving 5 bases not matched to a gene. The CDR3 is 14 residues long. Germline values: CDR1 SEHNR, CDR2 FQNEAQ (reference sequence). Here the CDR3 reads CASSSRTSGETQYF. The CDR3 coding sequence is TGTGCCAGCAGCTCCCGGACTAGCGGGGAAACGCAGTATTTT.

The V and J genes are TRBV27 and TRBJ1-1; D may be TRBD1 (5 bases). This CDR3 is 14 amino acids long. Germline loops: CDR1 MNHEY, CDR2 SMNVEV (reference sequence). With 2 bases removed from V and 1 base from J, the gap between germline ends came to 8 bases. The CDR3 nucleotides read TGTGCCAGCAGTTTAGCTGGGGGGAACACTGAAGCTTTCTTT. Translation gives CASSLAGGNTEAFF.

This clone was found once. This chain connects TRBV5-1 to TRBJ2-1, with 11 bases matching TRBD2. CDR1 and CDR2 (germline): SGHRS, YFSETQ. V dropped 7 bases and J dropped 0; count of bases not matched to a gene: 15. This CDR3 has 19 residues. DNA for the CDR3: TGCGCCAGCCATTTTAACACTAGCGGGAGTTTTGTCTCCTACAATGAGCAGTTCTTC. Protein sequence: CASHFNTSGSFVSYNEQFF.

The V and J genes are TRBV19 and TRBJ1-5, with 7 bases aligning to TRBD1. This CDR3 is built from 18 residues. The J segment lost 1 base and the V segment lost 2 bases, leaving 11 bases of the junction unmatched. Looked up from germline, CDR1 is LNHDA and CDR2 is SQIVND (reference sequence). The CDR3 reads CASSIWRDREGSNQPQHF. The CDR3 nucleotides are TGTGCCAGTAGTATATGGAGAGACAGGGAAGGGAGCAATCAGCCCCAGCATTTT.

This CDR3 reads CAWSLNSPNEQFF. Here the CDR3 DNA reads TGTGCCTGGAGTCTGAATAGCCCCAATGAGCAGTTCTTC. The chain links TRBV30 to TRBJ2-1; D is ambiguous. In germline, CDR1 is GTSNPN, CDR2 SVGIG (reference sequence). CDR3 length equals 13 residues. Between the trimmed V and J ends, which lost 2 bases and 6 bases, there was a span of 11 bases. The full variable domain, completed using reference TRBV30 and TRBJ2-1, is SQTIHQWPATLVQPVGSPLSLECTVEGTSNPNLYWYRQAAGRGLQLLFYSVGIGQISSEVPQNLSASRPQDRQFILSSKKLLLSDSGFYLCAWSLNSPNEQFFGPGTRLTVL.

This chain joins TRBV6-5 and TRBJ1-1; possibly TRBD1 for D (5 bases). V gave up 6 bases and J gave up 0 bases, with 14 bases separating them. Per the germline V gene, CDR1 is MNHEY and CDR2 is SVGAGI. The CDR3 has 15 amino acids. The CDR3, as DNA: TGTGCCAGCAGCCCCCCCGGGACCTTGAACACTGAAGCTTTCTTT. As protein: CASSPPGTLNTEAFF.

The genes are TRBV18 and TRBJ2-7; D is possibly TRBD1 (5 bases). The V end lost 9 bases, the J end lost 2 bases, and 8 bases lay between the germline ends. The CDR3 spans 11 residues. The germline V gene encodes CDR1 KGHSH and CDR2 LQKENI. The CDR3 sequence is CASSGTYEQYF. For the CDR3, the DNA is TGTGCCAGTTCAGGGACCTACGAGCAGTACTTC.

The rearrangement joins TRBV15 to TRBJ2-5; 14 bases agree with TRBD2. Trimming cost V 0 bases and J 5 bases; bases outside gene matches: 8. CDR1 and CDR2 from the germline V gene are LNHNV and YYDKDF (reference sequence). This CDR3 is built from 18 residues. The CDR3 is CATSRESRLAGGHETQYF. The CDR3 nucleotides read TGTGCCACCAGCAGAGAATCCCGACTAGCGGGGGGGCACGAGACCCAGTACTTC.

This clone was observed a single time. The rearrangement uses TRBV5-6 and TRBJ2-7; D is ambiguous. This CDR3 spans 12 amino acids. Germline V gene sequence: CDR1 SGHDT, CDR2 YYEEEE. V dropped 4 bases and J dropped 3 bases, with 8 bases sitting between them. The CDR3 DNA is TGTGCCAGCAGCACCCTACGCTACGAGCAGTACTTC. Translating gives CASSTLRYEQYF.

The CDR3 here is CASSIGLAEYEQYF. CDR3 nucleotides: TGTGCCAGTAGTATCGGACTAGCAGAATACGAGCAGTACTTC. The genes are TRBV19 and TRBJ2-7, with 8 nucleotides matching TRBD2. CDR1 and CDR2 (germline): LNHDA, SQIVND (reference sequence). CDR3 size: 14 residues. Germline trimming cut 3 bases from V and 4 bases from J; bases unmatched to any gene: 5.

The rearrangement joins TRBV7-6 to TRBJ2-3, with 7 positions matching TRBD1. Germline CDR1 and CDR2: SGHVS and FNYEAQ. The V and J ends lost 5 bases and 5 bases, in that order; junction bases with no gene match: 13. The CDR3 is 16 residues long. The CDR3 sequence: CASSPRTGLPGDTQYF. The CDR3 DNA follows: TGTGCCAGCAGCCCCCGGACAGGTTTGCCGGGAGATACGCAGTATTTT.

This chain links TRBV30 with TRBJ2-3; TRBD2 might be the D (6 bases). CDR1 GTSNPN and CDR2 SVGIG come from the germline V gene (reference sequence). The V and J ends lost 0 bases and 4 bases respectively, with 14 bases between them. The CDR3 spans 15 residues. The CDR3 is CAWSVGGSPADTQYF. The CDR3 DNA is TGTGCCTGGAGTGTTGGAGGGAGCCCCGCAGATACGCAGTATTTT.

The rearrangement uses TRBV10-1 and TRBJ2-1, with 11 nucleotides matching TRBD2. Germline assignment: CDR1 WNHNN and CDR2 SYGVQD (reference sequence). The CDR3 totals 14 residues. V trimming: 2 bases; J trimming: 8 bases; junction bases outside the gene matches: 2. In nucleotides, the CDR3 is TGCGCCAGCAGTGAGACTAGCGGGAGCGATGAGCAGTTCTTC. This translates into CASSETSGSDEQFF.

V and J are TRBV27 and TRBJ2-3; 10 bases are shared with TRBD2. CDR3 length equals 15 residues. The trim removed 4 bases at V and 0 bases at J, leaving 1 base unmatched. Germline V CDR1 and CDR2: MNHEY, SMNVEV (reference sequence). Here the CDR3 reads CASSSTSGSTDTQYF. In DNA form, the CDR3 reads TGTGCCAGCAGTTCGACTAGCGGGAGCACAGATACGCAGTATTTT.

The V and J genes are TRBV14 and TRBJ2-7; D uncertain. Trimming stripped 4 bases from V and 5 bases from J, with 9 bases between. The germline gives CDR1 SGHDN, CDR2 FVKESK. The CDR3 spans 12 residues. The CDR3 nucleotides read TGTGCCAGCAGCCTTAATCGCAACGAGCAGTACTTC. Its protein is CASSLNRNEQYF.